This entry lists 5 T cell receptor beta chains sequenced from one sample in a study of vaccination effects on CD4 cells after COVID-19. TCRdb keeps only in-frame clones here, not all; method: immunoSEQ multiplex PCR. The sample lists around 30,000 clones; 70% were seen once. These receptors have no identified antigens. Investigators separated out CD4+ T cells once approximately 9 days of culture had passed. Source: CD4+ T cells from PBMCs cultured without peptide, taken before COVID-19 vaccination. These receptors originate from a human donor who received a COVID-19 vaccine.

The chain uses TRBV18 and TRBJ1-6; D gene unclear. CDR3 length: 16 amino acids. Trimming removed 2 bases at V and 6 bases at J, with 14 bases between. Per the germline V gene, CDR1 is KGHSH and CDR2 is LQKENI. The CDR3, as DNA: TGTGCCAGCTCACCATCGGTGACCGCTCTTAATTCACCCCTCCACTTT. Translation gives CASSPSVTALNSPLHF.

This chain uses TRBV6-5 with TRBJ2-3, with a possible D match to TRBD1 (5 bases). This CDR3 comprises 14 residues. Trimming removed 7 bases at V and 7 bases at J, with 18 bases between. Germline lookup yields CDR1 MNHEY and CDR2 SVGAGI. CDR3 nucleotide sequence: TGTGCCAGCAAAAAGGACATAGGTCTATATACGCAGTATTTT. Amino acids: CASKKDIGLYTQYF.

This chain connects TRBV5-1 to TRBJ2-3; 8 bases are a match to TRBD1. Unmatched junction bases numbered 4, after V lost 0 bases and J lost 1 base. Germline assignment: CDR1 SGHRS and CDR2 YFSETQ. The CDR3 loop spans 16 amino acids. The CDR3 coding sequence is TGCGCCAGCAGCTTGGTACAGGGGGGTGGCACAGATACGCAGTATTTT. It translates to CASSLVQGGGTDTQYF.

Regarding this clone: Sequence at one end of the junction differs from germline and may be a read error. The chain has TRBV5-8 and TRBJ1-1; TRBD1 might be the D (6 bases). There are 16 residues in the CDR3. Germline V lookup: CDR1 SGHTS, CDR2 YDEGEE. The CDR3 is CASRLEPRTANTEAFF. The CDR3 DNA follows: TGTGCCAGCAGATTGGAGCCCCGGACAGCAAACACTGAAGCTTTCTTT. Full variable domain (remainder filled in from reference TRBV5-8 and TRBJ1-1): EAGVTQSPTHLIKTRGQQATLRCSPISGHTSVYWYQQALGLGLQFLLWYDEGEERNRGNFPPRFSGRQFPNYSSELNVNALELEDSALYLCASRLEPRTANTEAFFGQGTRLTVV.

The rearrangement joins TRBV6-5 to TRBJ1-3; unclear D gene. Germline-derived CDR1 and CDR2 are MNHEY and SVGAGI. The CDR3 has 13 residues. The V end lost 6 bases, the J end lost 4 bases, and 10 bases lay between the germline ends. As DNA, the CDR3 is TGTGCCAGCAGCCGATCGGGGGGAAACACCATATATTTT. It translates to CASSRSGGNTIYF.